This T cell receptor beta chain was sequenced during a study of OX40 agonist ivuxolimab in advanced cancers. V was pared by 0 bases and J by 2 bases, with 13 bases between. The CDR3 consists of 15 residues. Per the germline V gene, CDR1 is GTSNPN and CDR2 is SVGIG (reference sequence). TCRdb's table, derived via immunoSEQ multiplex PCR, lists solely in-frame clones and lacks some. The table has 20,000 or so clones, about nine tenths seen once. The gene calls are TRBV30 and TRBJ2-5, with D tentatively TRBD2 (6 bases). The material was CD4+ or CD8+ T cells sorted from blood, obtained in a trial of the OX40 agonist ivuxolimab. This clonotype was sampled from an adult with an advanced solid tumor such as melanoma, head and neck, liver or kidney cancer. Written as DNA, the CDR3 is TGTGCCTGGAGTGTTGTATGGGGGGTGCAAGAGACCCAGTACTTC. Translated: CAWSVVWGVQETQYF.